Described below is a single TCR beta chain sequence and its context. The CDR3 is made up of 17 amino acids. Trimming at V came to 5 bases and at J to 4 bases, leaving 14 bases not matched to a gene. Germline V gives CDR1 ENHRY, CDR2 SYGVKD. This entry is derived from a study of T-cell reconstitution after alpha-beta-depleted transplantation in children. During its preparation, the TCRbeta library received unique molecular identifiers. Using its own MiXCR run on the PCR reads, TCRdb lists one record per CDR3 protein. This table has approximately 350,000 distinct CDR3 sequences, roughly 16% appearing once.

This clonotype was sampled from a male patient aged 2 to 10 who had a stem cell transplant for acute lymphoblastic leukemia, so the T cells may come from the graft donor. This sequence joins TRBV10-3 and TRBJ2-1, with TRBD1 matching over 7 bases. This specimen consisted of PBMCs, mostly from graft donor cells, obtained 360 days after TCRalphabeta/CD19-depleted stem cell transplant. The CDR3 reads CAISLVLGTATYNEQFF. The CDR3, as DNA: TGTGCCATCAGTTTAGTATTAGGGACAGCGACTTACAATGAGCAGTTCTTC.